The 15 T cell receptor beta chains given below trace back to one sample, sequenced in a study of T cell responses to AZD1222 COVID-19 vaccine. Only in-frame clones appear in the TCRdb table, and some are missing; sequencing was by immunoSEQ multiplex PCR. The data contain 90,000 to 140,000 clones, more than 75% of them seen just once; the ten biggest clones take up 9% to 9.5%. Material: peripheral blood, obtained on day 0 of AZD1222 vaccination. The source is an adult in good health.

The chain has TRBV27 and TRBJ1-1; 7 bases line up with TRBD1. This CDR3 spans 12 amino acids. Germline CDR1 reads MNHEY; CDR2 reads SMNVEV (reference sequence). The ends lost 8 bases at V and 1 base at J; junction bases unmatched: 1. Here the CDR3 reads CASYRGNTEAFF. CDR3 in DNA: TGTGCCAGCTACAGGGGGAACACTGAAGCTTTCTTT.

This chain connects TRBV27 to TRBJ2-7, with 8 bases that match TRBD2. The ends lost 5 bases at V and 5 bases at J; junction bases unmatched: 8. The CDR3 is 14 residues long. The germline V gene has CDR1 MNHEY and CDR2 SMNVEV (reference sequence). The CDR3 DNA sequence: TGTGCCAGCAGTCTTCGGGGGGGGGCGGACGAGCAGTACTTC. Amino acids: CASSLRGGADEQYF.

The J gene is TRBJ2-7, the V gene TRBV14, with a possible D match to TRBD1 (6 bases). Per the germline V gene, CDR1 is SGHDN and CDR2 is FVKESK. CDR3 length: 15 residues. Trimming took off 0 bases at V and 1 base at J, with 10 bases between the two ends. CDR3 loop: CASSQDIGQSYEQYF. Written as DNA, the CDR3 is TGTGCCAGCAGCCAAGATATTGGACAGTCCTACGAGCAGTACTTC.

The chain links TRBV6-5 to TRBJ1-2; D remains ambiguous. Germline-derived CDR1 and CDR2 are MNHEY and SVGAGI. The V end was cut by 8 bases, the J end by 8 bases, with 15 bases between. The CDR3 extends over 12 amino acids. The CDR3 loop reads CASGHPKGGYTF. The DNA for the CDR3 is TGTGCCAGCGGCCATCCTAAAGGGGGCTACACCTTC.

V and J are TRBV5-8 and TRBJ1-1; D possibly corresponds to TRBD1 (5 bases). The V end was cut by 4 bases, the J end by 1 base, with 14 bases between. The germline CDR1 and CDR2 sequences are SGHTS and YDEGEE. CDR3 length: 15 amino acids. CDR3 coding DNA: TGTGCCAGCAGCCGCCGAGTGACAGCGAACACTGAAGCTTTCTTT. The encoded protein is CASSRRVTANTEAFF.

This chain links TRBV24-1 with TRBJ2-3; the D gene is possibly TRBD1 (5 bases). Germline lookup yields CDR1 KGHDR and CDR2 SFDVKD. V lost 3 bases, J lost 5 bases, and 20 bases lay in between. CDR3 length: 17 residues. The CDR3 loop is CATSDPRSGKKGDTQYF. In DNA, the CDR3 is TGTGCCACCAGTGATCCCAGGTCAGGGAAAAAGGGAGATACGCAGTATTTT.

This chain joins TRBV27 and TRBJ2-3; D gene uncertain. Germline lookup yields CDR1 MNHEY and CDR2 SMNVEV (reference sequence). The CDR3 contains 13 residues. Deletions cut 3 bases from V and 2 bases from J, with 6 bases between. CDR3 DNA sequence: TGTGCCAGCAGTTTGATAAACACAGATACGCAGTATTTT. Translation gives CASSLINTDTQYF.

This clone has only one observation. The J gene is TRBJ1-6, the V gene TRBV6-2 or TRBV6-3; 8 nucleotides match TRBD1. The V and J ends lost 5 bases and 8 bases, in that order; junction bases with no gene match: 5. The CDR3 loop spans 14 amino acids. Germline CDR1 and CDR2: MNHEY and SVGEGT. The CDR3, as DNA: TGTGCCAGCAGTCGGACAGGGTTTGATTCACCCCTCCACTTT. Residues: CASSRTGFDSPLHF.

The V gene is TRBV11-2, the J gene TRBJ2-7, with D possibly being TRBD1 (6 bases). Trimming stripped 4 bases from V and 5 bases from J, with 24 bases between. The CDR3 is 17 amino acids. The germline gives CDR1 SGHAT, CDR2 FQNNGV. CDR3 in amino acids: CASSSRVKEGTRNEQYF. The CDR3 DNA sequence: TGTGCCAGCAGCTCCCGGGTTAAAGAGGGGACAAGGAACGAGCAGTACTTC.

The chain joins TRBV3-1 (or the pseudogene TRBV3-2) to TRBJ1-3, with 8 bases fitting TRBD1. J gave up 3 bases and V 2 bases, and 0 bases lay outside the gene matches. The CDR3 has 14 residues. Per the germline V gene, CDR1 is LGHDT and CDR2 is YNNKEL (reference sequence). CDR3 sequence: CASSQTGGGNTIYF. The CDR3 DNA follows: TGTGCCAGCAGCCAAACAGGGGGTGGAAACACCATATATTTT.

The J gene is TRBJ1-6, the V gene TRBV19; D not certain. Trimming shortened V by 4 bases and J by 10 bases, and 8 bases separated the two germline ends. This CDR3 region has 12 residues. Germline V gives CDR1 LNHDA, CDR2 SQIVND (reference sequence). The CDR3 spells CASSSVMSPLHF. In nucleotides, the CDR3 is TGTGCCAGTAGTAGTGTGATGTCACCCCTCCACTTT.

The CDR3 spells CATSRVIAGGSDTQYF. DNA of the CDR3: TGTGCCACCAGCAGAGTGATAGCGGGAGGGTCAGATACGCAGTATTTT. This chain uses TRBV15 with TRBJ2-3, with 11 nucleotides matching TRBD2. This CDR3 region has 16 residues. Germline CDR1 LNHNV, CDR2 YYDKDF (reference sequence). Germline trimming cut 1 base from V and 4 bases from J; bases unmatched to any gene: 4.

This rearrangement joins TRBV20-1 to TRBJ1-2; D possibly corresponds to TRBD1 (5 bases). V was clipped by 1 base and J by 7 bases, with 7 bases between them. The CDR3 extends over 11 amino acids. CDR1 DFQATT and CDR2 SNEGSKA come from the germline V gene (reference sequence). CDR3 bases: TGCAGTGCTAGAGTTGGGGGTGGCTACACCTTC. Translation: CSARVGGGYTF.

The chain uses TRBV7-6 and TRBJ1-3; no clear D gene. The germline gives CDR1 SGHVS, CDR2 FNYEAQ. CDR3 size: 16 residues. The V gene lost 2 bases and the J gene lost 0 bases, with 11 bases spanning the gap. The CDR3 nucleotides are TGTGCCAGCAGCTTATTGTCTGAGGTCTCTGGAAACACCATATATTTT. Translating gives CASSLLSEVSGNTIYF. Supplemented by reference TRBV7-6 and TRBJ1-3, the full variable domain reads GAGVSQSPRYKVTKRGQDVALRCDPISGHVSLYWYRQALGQGPEFLTYFNYEAQQDKSGLPNDRFSAERPEGSISTLTIQRTEQRDSAMYRCASSLLSEVSGNTIYFGEGSWLTVV.

The chain links TRBV23-1 to TRBJ1-3; D is possibly TRBD1 (5 bases). TRBV23-1 is filed as an ORF, its function uncertain. The germline V and J ends were trimmed by 10 bases and 3 bases, with 10 bases remaining between them. The CDR3 spans 12 residues. CDR3: CATEGIGNTIYF. CDR3 sequence (DNA): TGCGCCACCGAGGGGATTGGAAACACCATATATTTT.